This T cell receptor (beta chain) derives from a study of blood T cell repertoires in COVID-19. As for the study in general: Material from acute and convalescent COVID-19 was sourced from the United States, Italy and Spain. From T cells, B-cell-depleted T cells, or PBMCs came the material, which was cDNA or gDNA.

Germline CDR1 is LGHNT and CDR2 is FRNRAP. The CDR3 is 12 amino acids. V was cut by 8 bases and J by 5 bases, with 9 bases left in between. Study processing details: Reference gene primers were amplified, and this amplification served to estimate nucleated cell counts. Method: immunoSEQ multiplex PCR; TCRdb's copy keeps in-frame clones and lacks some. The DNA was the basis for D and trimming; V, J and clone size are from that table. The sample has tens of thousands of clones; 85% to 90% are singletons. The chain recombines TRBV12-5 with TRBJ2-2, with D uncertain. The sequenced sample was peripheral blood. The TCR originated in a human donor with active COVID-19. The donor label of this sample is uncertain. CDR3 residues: CASIAFTGELFF. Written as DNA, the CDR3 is TGTGCTAGTATTGCGTTTACCGGGGAGCTGTTTTTT.